The 25 T cell receptor beta chains below all came from one sample that was sequenced in a study of blood T cells in healthy people across ages. A second PCR of about 7 to 12 cycles used a sample-barcoded 5' primer and a J-beta primer mix. Using its own MiXCR run on the 5' RACE reads, TCRdb lists one record per CDR3 protein. The sample has hundreds of thousands of distinct CDR3 sequences, around a quarter seen once; the top ten hold under 9.5%. The same data also contributed to another study, on T cells of mothers and their children.

Sequenced sample: blood. Source of these receptors: a boy aged 5-17 years in good health.

This clonotype occurred a few times. This chain uses TRBV29-1 with TRBJ1-2; D remains unclear. Germline-derived CDR1 and CDR2 are SQVTM and ANQGSEA. V was clipped by 6 bases and J by 4 bases, with 9 bases between them. The CDR3 is 11 amino acids. Here the CDR3 DNA reads TGCAGCGTGAACATGGGCTATGGCTACACCTTC. Amino acids: CSVNMGYGYTF.

The chain joins TRBV28 to TRBJ1-2; D remains ambiguous. Germline loops: CDR1 MDHEN, CDR2 SYDVKM. The length of the CDR3 is 16 residues. The V and J ends lost 5 bases and 7 bases respectively, with 23 bases between them. CDR3 sequence (DNA): TGTGCCAGCAGTGCACCGGACCCCTGGGAAAGCAGTGGCTACACCTTC. Its translation is CASSAPDPWESSGYTF.

The CDR3 region has the DNA TGTGCCAGCAGTGTCCGGGGCTGGTACGAGCAGTACTTC. This translates into CASSVRGWYEQYF. This chain uses TRBV12-3 or TRBV12-4 with TRBJ2-5, with D possibly called TRBD1 or TRBD2 (5 bases each). With the DNA end fitting TRBJ2-7 better, the J assignment may be wrong. The CDR3 covers 13 residues.

CDR3 in amino acids: CASRGGGYTF. CDR3 bases: TGTGCCAGCAGGGGAGGTGGCTACACCTTC. This chain links TRBV6-6 with TRBJ1-2; D not certain. Deletions cut 6 bases from V and 7 bases from J, with 6 bases between. This CDR3 has 10 residues. The germline V gene has CDR1 MNHNY and CDR2 SVGAGI (reference sequence).

The chain couples TRBV10-3 to TRBJ1-5, with 8 bases identical to TRBD1. The germline V gene encodes CDR1 ENHRY and CDR2 SYGVKD. V lost 3 bases, J lost 4 bases, and 5 bases stayed unmatched. The CDR3 contains 15 residues. The CDR3 DNA follows: TGTGCCATCAGTGATGCAGGGGGCAGAAATCAGCCCCAGCATTTT. This gives the protein CAISDAGGRNQPQHF.

In its sample, this clonotype was seen a few times. V and J are TRBV5-1 and TRBJ2-5, with D perhaps TRBD1 or TRBD2 (5 bases each). CDR1 is SGHRS and CDR2 is YFSETQ in the germline V gene. V gave up 4 bases and J gave up 2 bases, with 18 bases separating them. The CDR3 extends over 16 amino acids. DNA for the CDR3: TGCGCCAGCAGCCAGGGAGCAGGGTACTTTCAAGAGACCCAGTACTTC. It translates to CASSQGAGYFQETQYF.

The rearrangement uses TRBV2 and TRBJ2-3; D is perhaps TRBD1 (6 bases). In germline, CDR1 is SNHLY, CDR2 FYNNEI. The V gene lost 6 bases and the J gene lost 2 bases, with 12 bases spanning the gap. The CDR3 sequence is 14 residues long. CDR3 nucleotide sequence: TGTGCCAGCAGGTTACAGGGTTACACAGATACGCAGTATTTT. Residues: CASRLQGYTDTQYF.

This sequence joins TRBV28 and TRBJ2-4; the D gene could be TRBD1 or TRBD2 (5 bases each). Trimming cost V 5 bases and J 6 bases, with 14 bases left between them. Germline CDR1 and CDR2: MDHEN and SYDVKM. This CDR3 comprises 14 residues. The CDR3 DNA reads as TGTGCCAGCAGTAGGGTGGGGGATCCAAACATTCAGTACTTC. Its translation: CASSRVGDPNIQYF.

The chain is built from TRBV7-9 and TRBJ2-4, with D tentatively TRBD2 (6 bases). Looked up from germline, CDR1 is SEHNR and CDR2 is FQNEAQ (reference sequence). Trimming pared 1 base from V and 5 bases from J, leaving 15 bases between. This CDR3 is built from 16 residues. The CDR3, as DNA: TGTGCCAGCAGCTTAGACAGGCCAGGAGGGGAAAACATTCAGTACTTC. Translating it yields CASSLDRPGGENIQYF.

This clonotype came up a few times. The J gene is TRBJ2-1, the V gene TRBV20-1, with D maybe TRBD2 (5 bases). Germline V gives CDR1 DFQATT, CDR2 SNEGSKA (reference sequence). Trimming pared 0 bases from V and 6 bases from J, leaving 12 bases between. This CDR3 spans 14 amino acids. Written as DNA, the CDR3 is TGCAGTGCTAGAGATAGGACTGGTCTCAATGAGCAGTTCTTC. Translation: CSARDRTGLNEQFF.

The V gene is TRBV12-3 or TRBV12-4, the J gene TRBJ2-5; TRBD2 might be the D (6 bases). Trimming cost V 9 bases and J 0 bases, with 14 bases left between them. The CDR3 length is 14 residues. CDR3 loop: CASNHPGDQETQYF. Written as DNA, the CDR3 is TGTGCCAGTAACCATCCGGGGGACCAAGAGACCCAGTACTTC.

The chain has TRBV12-3 or TRBV12-4 and TRBJ2-1; 9 bases are shared with TRBD2. CDR3 size: 17 residues. V was pared by 5 bases and J by 0 bases, with 8 bases of the junction left unmatched. The chain's CDR3 is CASSKLAGRSSYNEQFF. CDR3 bases: TGTGCCAGCAGTAAACTAGCGGGTAGGAGCTCCTACAATGAGCAGTTCTTC.

This clonotype was seen a handful of times. CDR3 loop: CSALDSTDTQYF. The CDR3 coding sequence is TGCAGCGCCCTAGATAGCACAGATACGCAGTATTTT. V usage is TRBV29-1 and J usage is TRBJ2-3; D is unclear. This CDR3 has 12 amino acids. V lost 7 bases to trimming and J lost 0 bases, with 8 bases between them. Germline-derived CDR1 and CDR2 are SQVTM and ANQGSEA.

This clonotype turned up a few times. Because the CDR3 is missing its conserved closing phenylalanine or tryptophan, this is likely a read error. V and J are TRBV29-1 and TRBJ2-1; weak D call: TRBD1 (7 bases). In germline, CDR1 is SQVTM, CDR2 ANQGSEA. The CDR3 is made up of 12 amino acids. This chain's CDR3 is CTRRGQNNEQFL. The CDR3 DNA follows: TGCACCCGGAGGGGACAGAACAATGAGCAGTTCCTC.

The chain joins TRBV21-1 to TRBJ2-7; the table's D call TRBD1 went unverified against the DNA. TRBV21-1 is described as a pseudogene. This CDR3 is 15 amino acids long. CDR3 sequence reads: CASSKGGRSSYEQYF. The CDR3 nucleotides read TGTGCCAGCAGCAAAGGGGGCAGAAGCTCCTACGAGCAGTACTTC.

The J gene is TRBJ2-1, the V gene TRBV20-1; 10 bases agree with TRBD2. Per the germline V gene, CDR1 is DFQATT and CDR2 is SNEGSKA (reference sequence). Germline trimming cut 5 bases from V and 6 bases from J; bases unmatched to any gene: 7. The CDR3 has 14 residues. The CDR3 DNA reads as TGCAGTGCTCGAAGCGGGGGGGCAGTCAATGAGCAGTTCTTC. It yields the protein CSARSGGAVNEQFF.

The chain has TRBV5-1 and TRBJ1-1; the D is unclear. The CDR3 runs to 14 residues. V lost 2 bases to trimming and J lost 1 base, with 9 bases between them. Germline loops: CDR1 SGHRS, CDR2 YFSETQ. The CDR3 nucleotides are TGCGCCAGCAGCTTTCGGGCAGCGAACACTGAAGCTTTCTTT. The encoded protein is CASSFRAANTEAFF.

This clonotype has just a few counts. This chain uses TRBV4-1 with TRBJ1-6, with D hard to call. This CDR3 is built from 14 residues. Trimming took off 2 bases at V and 9 bases at J, with 11 bases between the two ends. CDR1 and CDR2 from the germline V gene are MGHRA and YSYEKL. CDR3 protein: CASSQQMEGSPLHF. The CDR3 DNA follows: TGCGCCAGCAGCCAACAAATGGAGGGTTCACCCCTCCACTTT.

The chain is built from TRBV6-5 and TRBJ1-2; D is unresolved. The germline CDR1 and CDR2 sequences are MNHEY and SVGAGI. The germline V and J ends were trimmed by 0 bases and 9 bases, with 8 bases remaining between them. The CDR3 contains 12 residues. CDR3 amino acids: CASSYSKGSYTF. In nucleotides, the CDR3 is TGTGCCAGCAGTTACTCGAAGGGCAGCTACACCTTC.

This clonotype was counted between two and nine times. The genes are TRBV6-2 or TRBV6-3 and TRBJ2-1; D unresolved. Germline V gene lookup returns CDR1 MNHEY and CDR2 SVGEGT. V was clipped by 5 bases and J by 8 bases, with 13 bases between them. The CDR3 loop spans 13 amino acids. The CDR3 sequence is CASSNTRRYEQFF. As DNA, the CDR3 is TGTGCCAGCAGTAACACCCGACGCTATGAGCAGTTCTTC.

This clonotype was seen only a few times. The chain's CDR3 is CASSYGTGEDTQYF. Here the CDR3 DNA reads TGTGCCAGCAGCTACGGGACAGGGGAAGATACGCAGTATTTT. The chain combines TRBV13 with TRBJ2-3; TRBD1 matches 10 bases. The CDR3 has 14 residues. The J segment lost 5 bases and the V segment lost 4 bases, leaving 3 bases of the junction unmatched. The germline V gene encodes CDR1 PRHDT and CDR2 FYEKMQ (reference sequence).

The chain is built from TRBV7-6 and TRBJ2-1, with 11 bases matching TRBD2. The germline V gene encodes CDR1 SGHVS and CDR2 FNYEAQ. This CDR3 is 16 amino acids long. Trimming removed 1 base from V and 9 bases from J; junction bases left unmatched: 8. The CDR3 DNA reads as TGTGCCAGCAGCTTAGAGGGGGCTAGCGGGAGGATTGAGCAGTTCTTC. This codes for CASSLEGASGRIEQFF.

The CDR3 sequence: CSARDTRQGYSNEQFF. CDR3 nucleotides: TGCAGTGCTAGAGATACCCGTCAGGGGTATAGTAATGAGCAGTTCTTC. The chain recombines TRBV20-1 with TRBJ2-5, with a tentative D call TRBD1 (6 bases). Judging by the DNA end, TRBJ2-1 fits better; the J call may be wrong. Germline assignment: CDR1 DFQATT and CDR2 SNEGSKA (reference sequence). The CDR3 has 16 residues.

This clonotype was recorded a few times. A much larger clone sits a single nucleotide away, making a read error possible. The genes are TRBV5-6 and TRBJ2-1; no firm D call. Germline assignment: CDR1 SGHDT and CDR2 YYEEEE. Deletions cut 2 bases from V and 6 bases from J, with 6 bases between. CDR3 length: 12 residues. This chain's CDR3 is CASSLTANEQFF. CDR3 DNA: TGTGCCAGCAGCTTAACCGCCAATGAGCAGTTCTTC.

The chain combines TRBV20-1 with TRBJ1-2, with 7 bases identical to TRBD1. CDR1 and CDR2 from the germline V gene are DFQATT and SNEGSKA (reference sequence). The CDR3 covers 13 residues. Trimming cost V 5 bases and J 6 bases; bases outside gene matches: 9. The CDR3, as DNA: TGCAGTGCTTTTAAAAGGGGGCCGGATGGCTACACCTTC. Translated, it gives CSAFKRGPDGYTF.